These T cell receptor beta chains were read from a single sample in a study of cytomegalovirus exposure and HLA in healthy donors. Only in-frame clones appear in the TCRdb table, and some are missing; sequencing was by immunoSEQ multiplex PCR. The sample records under 250,000 clones, 65% to 90% being singletons. The sample taken for sequencing was PBMCs. These receptors were collected from a woman between 50 and 59 years old in good health and CMV-seronegative. CDR3s include the opening cysteine and the closing phenylalanine or tryptophan. D genes are given only for firm matches. Size is stated for part of the rows, as once, few or many counts, or as a class when the clone is expanded.

>NA|TRBJ1-5|TRBV6-6|NA
TGTGCCAGCAGCCCCGAGGCGGACAGCGTGAGGCCCCAGCATTTT
CASSPEADSVRPQHF
>TRBD1|TRBJ1-5|TRBV27|NA
TGTGCCAGCAGTTTACCTATAGACAGGGGGCGCGATCAGCCCCAGCATTTT
CASSLPIDRGRDQPQHF
>NA|TRBJ2-2|TRBV15|NA
TGTGCCACCAGCAGAAGCCTATTTGCGGCTGACACCGGGGAGCTGTTTTTT
CATSRSLFAADTGELFF
>NA|TRBJ1-3|TRBV5-6|NA
TGTGCCAGCAGCTTGGGAGGCGGAGCACTCTCTGGAAACACCATATATTTT
CASSLGGGALSGNTIYF
>NA|TRBJ1-5|TRBV30|NA
TGTGCCTGGCGGGACACCCCATCTGGGCCCCAGCATTTT
CAWRDTPSGPQHF
>TRBD1|TRBJ2-1|TRBV6-5|NA
TGTGCCAGCAGCAGAGGGCAGGGGGCGCGGTATGAGCAGTTCTTC
CASSRGQGARYEQFF
>NA|TRBJ2-1|TRBV11-2|NA
TGTGCCAGCAGCTCGGATCCCCGGGACTCAACATACAATGAGCAGTTCTTC
CASSSDPRDSTYNEQFF
>NA|TRBJ2-7|TRBV28|NA
TGTGCCAGCAGTTCGGGGGGCGGATTTCTATCCTACGAGCAGTACTTC
CASSSGGGFLSYEQYF
>NA|TRBJ1-2|TRBV6-1|NA
TGTGCCAGCAGTGAAGACCCACAGGCCCTTTACACCTTC
CASSEDPQALYTF
>TRBD1|TRBJ1-5|TRBV19|NA
TGTGCCAGTAGAACGGGACAGGGATTCGATCAGCCCCAGCATTTT
CASRTGQGFDQPQHF
>NA|TRBJ2-6|TRBV30|NA
TGTGCCTGGAGTGTTGCCTACAGGGAAAAGCTTGGGGCCAACGTCCTGACTTTC
CAWSVAYREKLGANVLTF
>TRBD1|TRBJ2-1|TRBV5-1|NA
TGCGCCAGCAGGCCCAGCAGGACAGGGGGTGTCAATGAGCAGTTCTTC
CASRPSRTGGVNEQFF
>NA|TRBJ2-7|TRBV28|NA
TGTGCCAGCAGTCCCATCGACAGAAACGAGCAGTACTTC
CASSPIDRNEQYF
>NA|TRBJ2-1|TRBV15|NA
TGTGCCACCAGCAGAGTAAGGGGTTCCTACAATGAGCAGTTCTTC
CATSRVRGSYNEQFF
>TRBD2|TRBJ2-5|TRBV7-8|NA
TGTGCCAGCAGCTCCAGCGGGAGTTGGGAGACCCAGTACTTC
CASSSSGSWETQYF
>TRBD2|TRBJ2-1|TRBV7-9|NA
TGTGCCAGCAGCTTTGCCCCTTTGGCTAGCGGGAGGGGGAACAATAAGCAGTTCTTC
CASSFAPLASGRGNNKQFF
>NA|TRBJ2-2|TRBV9|NA
TGTGCCAGCAGCGTAGACCGGAGGGGGAACACCGGGGAGCTGTTTTTT
CASSVDRRGNTGELFF
>NA|TRBJ2-1|TRBV18|NA
TGTGCCAGCTCACCACTTTCGGGAGACGGCGACAATGAGCAGTTCTTC
CASSPLSGDGDNEQFF
>TRBD2|TRBJ2-5|TRBV5-5|NA
TGTGCCAGCAGCAGTTACGGGACTAGCGGGAGAGAGACCCAGTACTTC
CASSSYGTSGRETQYF
>TRBD2|TRBJ2-2|TRBV30|NA
TGTGCCTGGAGTGTTACTAGCGCGGGGTGGGAGCTGTTTTTT
CAWSVTSAGWELFF
>NA|TRBJ1-5|TRBV19|NA
TGTGCCAGTAGTCGGGAGCATAGCAATCAGCCCCAGCATTTT
CASSREHSNQPQHF
>NA|TRBJ1-6|TRBV15|NA
TGTGCCACCAGCACCCGGACATCGAATTCACCCCTCCACTTT
CATSTRTSNSPLHF
>TRBD1|TRBJ2-1|TRBV6-5|once
TGTGCCAGCAGTTCTAAAGGGACAGTCAATGAGCAGTTCTTC
CASSSKGTVNEQFF
>TRBD1|TRBJ2-4|TRBV5-1|once
TGCGCCAGCAGCACGGGACAGGGGAATCACATTCAGTACTTC
CASSTGQGNHIQYF
>TRBD1|TRBJ2-6|TRBV4-3|NA
TGCGCCAGCAGCCAAGGAGGACAGGTCGGGGCCAACGTCCTGACTTTC
CASSQGGQVGANVLTF